The rows below give T cell receptor beta chains drawn from one sample of a study of T cell repertoires in cytomegalovirus infection. From the reads, TCRdb called clonotypes with MiXCR, one entry per CDR3 protein. The repertoire holds roughly 240,000 distinct CDR3 sequences, with 6% to 8% as singletons. The sequenced sample was PBMCs. The receptors were sampled from a human donor in good health (CMV status not recorded). Some clones in this sample may be carry-over from other donors' samples. Both conserved end residues are part of each CDR3. A D gene is named only where the DNA matches it firmly. The size field is filled for only some rows; it gives once, few, many or a size class.

abundance: many
j_gene: TRBJ1-2
d_gene: NA
v_gene: TRBV12-3/TRBV12-4
CDR3nt: TGTGCCAGCAGTCAATGGGAGAAGCCCAACTATGGCTACACCTTC
CDR3aa: CASSQWEKPNYGYTF

abundance: many
j_gene: TRBJ2-3
d_gene: TRBD1
v_gene: TRBV7-2
CDR3nt: TGTGCCAGCAGCCCCGGACAGGGTGTTGGCACAGATACGCAGTATTTT
CDR3aa: CASSPGQGVGTDTQYF

abundance: many
j_gene: TRBJ2-1
d_gene: NA
v_gene: TRBV6-2/TRBV6-3
CDR3nt: TGTGCCAGCAGATCCCAGCGAGAGCCTCTCCTCTACAATGAGCAGTTCTTC
CDR3aa: CASRSQREPLLYNEQFF

abundance: many
j_gene: TRBJ1-5
d_gene: NA
v_gene: TRBV7-8
CDR3nt: TGTGCCAGCAGCTTGCAGTATAGCAATCAGCCCCAGCATTTT
CDR3aa: CASSLQYSNQPQHF

abundance: few
j_gene: TRBJ2-6
d_gene: NA
v_gene: TRBV6-2/TRBV6-3
CDR3nt: TGTGCCAGCAGTTCTTTGGGGATCTCTGGGGCCAACGTCCTGACTTTC
CDR3aa: CASSSLGISGANVLTF

abundance: NA
j_gene: TRBJ2-6
d_gene: NA
v_gene: TRBV20-1
CDR3nt: TGCAGTGCCACAGAAATCCCTGGGGCCAACGTCCTGACTTTC
CDR3aa: CSATEIPGANVLTF

abundance: many
j_gene: TRBJ2-7
d_gene: TRBD2
v_gene: TRBV5-1
CDR3nt: TGCGCCAGCAGCTTGGAGCTGACTAGCGGGGTAGAAGAGCAGTACTTC
CDR3aa: CASSLELTSGVEEQYF

abundance: many
j_gene: TRBJ2-1
d_gene: TRBD2
v_gene: TRBV6-1
CDR3nt: TGTGCCAGCAGTGCCATGACTAGCGGGTCCTCCTACAATGAGCAGTTCTTC
CDR3aa: CASSAMTSGSSYNEQFF

abundance: many
j_gene: TRBJ2-1
d_gene: TRBD2
v_gene: TRBV28
CDR3nt: TGTGCCAGCAGTAGTGGACTAGCGGCCTCCTACAATGAGCAGTTCTTC
CDR3aa: CASSSGLAASYNEQFF

abundance: many
j_gene: TRBJ1-1
d_gene: NA
v_gene: TRBV7-6
CDR3nt: TGTGCCAGCAGCTTAGCGGCAGAAATGAACACTGAAGCTTTCTTT
CDR3aa: CASSLAAEMNTEAFF

abundance: many
j_gene: TRBJ1-2
d_gene: TRBD1
v_gene: TRBV7-6
CDR3nt: TGTGCCAGCAGCCCTCGACAGGGGGGGTATGGCTACACCTTC
CDR3aa: CASSPRQGGYGYTF

abundance: many
j_gene: TRBJ2-5
d_gene: NA
v_gene: TRBV28
CDR3nt: TGTGCCAGCGCCTACTCCCCGCCGACCCAGTACTTC
CDR3aa: CASAYSPPTQYF

abundance: many
j_gene: TRBJ1-1
d_gene: NA
v_gene: TRBV6-2/TRBV6-3
CDR3nt: TGTGCCAGCAATGGACAATCCCTCTCCACTGAAGCTTTCTTT
CDR3aa: CASNGQSLSTEAFF

abundance: NA
j_gene: TRBJ1-2
d_gene: TRBD1
v_gene: TRBV20-1
CDR3nt: TGCAGTGCAAACAGGGGGCTAGGCTATGGCTACACCTTC
CDR3aa: CSANRGLGYGYTF

abundance: many
j_gene: TRBJ2-5
d_gene: NA
v_gene: TRBV7-9
CDR3nt: TGTGCCAGCAGTCCTGCACGGGGGGAGACCCAGTACTTC
CDR3aa: CASSPARGETQYF

abundance: many
j_gene: TRBJ2-1
d_gene: NA
v_gene: TRBV6-1
CDR3nt: TGTGCCAGCAGCCGCGGCGCGAGCTCCTACAATGAGCAGTTCTTC
CDR3aa: CASSRGASSYNEQFF

abundance: many
j_gene: TRBJ2-7
d_gene: NA
v_gene: TRBV20-1
CDR3nt: TGCAGTGCCTCTTCCAGGACTACCTACGAGCAGTACTTC
CDR3aa: CSASSRTTYEQYF

abundance: many
j_gene: TRBJ1-1
d_gene: NA
v_gene: TRBV7-2
CDR3nt: TGTGCCAGCAGCTTTGGGACAACGAACACTGAAGCTTTCTTT
CDR3aa: CASSFGTTNTEAFF